The clone carrying this T cell receptor beta chain was picked up a small number of times. Its specificity is unknown. This record belongs to a study of early T cells in non-severe SARS-CoV-2 infection. Overall study: Sequencing input comprised bulk RNA from unsorted whole blood; chain pairing was not available.

Per the germline V gene, CDR1 is MNHEY and CDR2 is SVGAGI. The CDR3 is 14 amino acids. V lost 6 bases to trimming and J lost 4 bases, with 15 bases between them. Unique molecular identifiers were attached to individual cDNA molecules. TCRdb itself ran the 5' RACE reads through MiXCR, one entry per CDR3 protein. The data hold roughly 60,000 distinct CDR3 sequences, with roughly 12% observed a single time. Study-wide findings and caveats: Private and CD4 specificities were missed by VDJdb matching, skewed to anti-spike CD8.

Sequencing was performed on whole blood, taken at baseline. The rearrangement links TRBV6-5 to TRBJ1-1; D perhaps matches TRBD1 (6 bases). The clonotype comes from an adult who was a healthcare worker with PCR-confirmed SARS-CoV-2 infection or an uninfected control (not recorded which). CDR3 sequence: CASSLAPGVTEAFF. The CDR3 region has the DNA TGTGCCAGCAGCCTTGCTCCAGGGGTCACTGAAGCTTTCTTT.